The clone carrying this TCR beta chain was counted only a few times. No antigen is known for it. CDR3 length: 14 residues. Germline lookup yields CDR1 SEHNR and CDR2 FQNEAQ (reference sequence). V was clipped by 8 bases and J by 10 bases, with 21 bases between them. These data belong to a study of cytomegalovirus exposure and HLA in healthy donors. Broader study findings: When presence/absence was analysed, sequencing depth was taken to be roughly uniform across donors. Cytomegalovirus association was assigned to approximately 180 TCR beta chains. One cluster of highly shared sequence variants probably arose as a sequencing artifact.

PCR involved 60 Vbeta and 13 Jbeta primers. Clones were read by immunoSEQ multiplex PCR, and TCRdb kept only the in-frame ones, dropping some. The data contain 140,000 to 150,000 clones, 70% to 90% of them singletons. This receptor was taken from a middle-aged woman in good health and CMV-seronegative. Sequences were obtained from PBMCs. The J gene is TRBJ1-5, the V gene TRBV7-9, with D uncertain. CDR3 sequence (DNA): TGTGCCAGCCGAAACTCGGCCTCTTCGGGTCCCCAGCATTTT. Encoded protein: CASRNSASSGPQHF.